These T cell receptor beta chains were read from a single sample in a study of blood T cells in healthy people across ages. MiXCR, run by TCRdb on the 5' RACE reads, gives a single entry per CDR3 protein. Among more than 900,000 distinct CDR3 sequences listed, less than 25% were seen once. These same data were also listed under a study on T cells of mothers and their children.

The sequenced sample consisted of blood. These receptors all come from a girl aged 2 to 10 in good health. Each CDR3 is given with its conserved first and last residue.

v_call: TRBV11-1
j_call: TRBJ1-2
cdr3_aa: CASSPRTDNYGYTF

v_call: TRBV6-2/TRBV6-3
j_call: TRBJ1-2
cdr3_aa: CASRRGTGGYTF

v_call: TRBV7-9
j_call: TRBJ2-1
cdr3_aa: CASSLGGTEEFF

v_call: TRBV29-1
j_call: TRBJ1-1
cdr3_aa: CSTWTATEESAFF

v_call: TRBV29-1
j_call: TRBJ2-5
cdr3_aa: CSVLDGVETQYF

v_call: TRBV2
j_call: TRBJ2-2
cdr3_aa: CASTSLGGINTGELFF

v_call: TRBV7-2
j_call: TRBJ2-5
cdr3_aa: CASSSLGSVETQYF

v_call: TRBV29-1
j_call: TRBJ2-3
cdr3_aa: CSVDGRTTDTQYF

v_call: TRBV6-2/TRBV6-3
j_call: TRBJ2-1
cdr3_aa: CASSMYGSPSYNEQFF

v_call: TRBV4-3
j_call: TRBJ2-7
cdr3_aa: CASSQDGGTGSIEQYF

v_call: TRBV7-3
j_call: TRBJ1-6
cdr3_aa: CASSPTGKTYNSPLHF

v_call: TRBV9
j_call: TRBJ2-5
cdr3_aa: CASSVEGLPQYF

v_call: TRBV29-1
j_call: .
cdr3_aa: CSVDFTGALYEQYF

v_call: TRBV29-1
j_call: TRBJ2-7
cdr3_aa: CSVEDLGQGRGHYEQYF

v_call: TRBV7-6
j_call: TRBJ2-3
cdr3_aa: CASSFDNTDTQYF

v_call: TRBV4-1
j_call: TRBJ2-5
cdr3_aa: CASSQDGRGVQETQYF

v_call: TRBV28
j_call: TRBJ2-4
cdr3_aa: CASGEGRVLTIQYF

v_call: TRBV12-3/TRBV12-4
j_call: TRBJ1-1
cdr3_aa: CASSLSYDFRTGGNVWTEAFF

v_call: TRBV20-1
j_call: TRBJ1-1
cdr3_aa: CSASAVLGVRDTEAFF

v_call: TRBV4-3
j_call: TRBJ2-2
cdr3_aa: CASSQQMNTGELFF

v_call: TRBV9
j_call: TRBJ2-3
cdr3_aa: CASSAREGSGRARTQYF

v_call: TRBV19
j_call: TRBJ2-2
cdr3_aa: CASSIVLAGTGELFF

v_call: TRBV27
j_call: TRBJ2-7
cdr3_aa: CATHRTGSSYEQYF

v_call: TRBV5-1
j_call: TRBJ2-2
cdr3_aa: CASRRIGELFF

v_call: TRBV19
j_call: TRBJ2-1
cdr3_aa: CASSIGDGARPNEQFF

v_call: TRBV18
j_call: TRBJ1-1
cdr3_aa: CASSLGSGLYAFF

v_call: TRBV29-1
j_call: TRBJ2-3
cdr3_aa: CSVEDRKGTSVPDTQYF